This is a list of T cell receptor beta chains from one sample in a study of shared clonotypes between healthy human individuals. The assay was immunoSEQ multiplex PCR, and TCRdb's table has in-frame clones only and misses some. The sample lists approximately 460,000 clones, 70% to 80% seen once, with around 12% in the top ten. The material sequenced was PBMCs. The source is a woman in her 40s in good health. Some clones in this sample may be carry-over from other donors' samples. CDR3s include the opening cysteine and the closing phenylalanine or tryptophan. Fields, in order: clone size, D gene, V gene, J gene, CDR3 DNA, CDR3 protein. D genes are given only for firm matches. Only part of the rows carry a size: once, few, many, or a class if the clone is expanded.

clone_size: once; d_call: NA; v_call: TRBV19; j_call: TRBJ2-7; cdr3_nt: TGTGCCAGTAGTCTAGGCAGGGCTTACGAGCAGTACTTC; cdr3_aa: CASSLGRAYEQYF
clone_size: once; d_call: NA; v_call: TRBV19; j_call: TRBJ2-1; cdr3_nt: TGTGCCAGTAGTATGTTCGGACTACCTTACAATGAGCAGTTCTTC; cdr3_aa: CASSMFGLPYNEQFF
clone_size: NA; d_call: TRBD1; v_call: TRBV6-5; j_call: TRBJ1-2; cdr3_nt: TGTGCCAGCAGTTTTCGATACAGACAGGGAGGATACACCTTC; cdr3_aa: CASSFRYRQGGYTF
clone_size: NA; d_call: NA; v_call: TRBV6-1; j_call: TRBJ2-3; cdr3_nt: TGTGCCAGCAGGGACTCTCCAGGGGCAGATACGCAGTATTTT; cdr3_aa: CASRDSPGADTQYF
clone_size: once; d_call: NA; v_call: TRBV18; j_call: TRBJ1-4; cdr3_nt: TGTGCCAGTTCACCCGAGGGTCTCGTGGTGGAAAAACTGTTTTTT; cdr3_aa: CASSPEGLVVEKLFF
clone_size: NA; d_call: TRBD1; v_call: TRBV19; j_call: TRBJ2-2; cdr3_nt: TGTGCCAGTAGTATCCGGACAGGGGGCATTGCCGGGGAGCTGTTTTTT; cdr3_aa: CASSIRTGGIAGELFF
clone_size: NA; d_call: TRBD2; v_call: TRBV7-2; j_call: TRBJ2-7; cdr3_nt: TGTGCCAGCGGCGAGGGACTAGCGGTATCCTACGAGCAGTACTTC; cdr3_aa: CASGEGLAVSYEQYF
clone_size: NA; d_call: NA; v_call: TRBV7-2; j_call: TRBJ1-1; cdr3_nt: TGTGCCAGCAGCTCTAGCCCCCGGTTTGCTGAAGCTTTCTTT; cdr3_aa: CASSSSPRFAEAFF
clone_size: NA; d_call: TRBD2; v_call: TRBV11-2; j_call: TRBJ2-1; cdr3_nt: TGTGCCAGCAGCTTAACCACCACTAGCGGGAGCCCCTACAATGAGCAGTTCTTC; cdr3_aa: CASSLTTTSGSPYNEQFF
clone_size: NA; d_call: NA; v_call: TRBV9; j_call: TRBJ2-1; cdr3_nt: TGTGCCAGCAGCGTAGGGTGGGCGGCGAGCTCCTACAATGAGCAGTTCTTC; cdr3_aa: CASSVGWAASSYNEQFF
clone_size: NA; d_call: TRBD1; v_call: TRBV6-1; j_call: TRBJ2-7; cdr3_nt: TGTGCCAGCAAGGACAGGGGCTGGGGCGAGCAGTACTTC; cdr3_aa: CASKDRGWGEQYF
clone_size: NA; d_call: TRBD1; v_call: TRBV30; j_call: TRBJ2-3; cdr3_nt: TGTGCCTGGACTCAGGGGGCAACAGATACGCAGTATTTT; cdr3_aa: CAWTQGATDTQYF
clone_size: NA; d_call: NA; v_call: TRBV7-9; j_call: TRBJ2-2; cdr3_nt: TGTGCCAGCAGCTTAGCCACCGGGGAGCTGTTTTTT; cdr3_aa: CASSLATGELFF
clone_size: NA; d_call: NA; v_call: TRBV11-2; j_call: TRBJ2-3; cdr3_nt: TGTGCCAGCAGCTTAGATCCGGGGGTAAGGAGAACAGATACGCAGTATTTT; cdr3_aa: CASSLDPGVRRTDTQYF
clone_size: NA; d_call: TRBD1; v_call: TRBV7-3; j_call: TRBJ2-1; cdr3_nt: TGTGCCAGCAGCTTAGGGAGACAGGGAGTTCCAACAGGCAATGAGCAGTTCTTC; cdr3_aa: CASSLGRQGVPTGNEQFF
clone_size: many; d_call: NA; v_call: TRBV7-6; j_call: TRBJ2-7; cdr3_nt: TGTGCCAGCAGCTTCAACGGCCCTGGGGAGCAGTACTTC; cdr3_aa: CASSFNGPGEQYF
clone_size: NA; d_call: TRBD2; v_call: TRBV7-3; j_call: TRBJ2-3; cdr3_nt: TGTGCCAGCAGCTCGGGACTAGCGGGAGGGCAAGATACGCAGTATTTT; cdr3_aa: CASSSGLAGGQDTQYF
clone_size: few; d_call: NA; v_call: TRBV5-4; j_call: TRBJ2-7; cdr3_nt: TGTGCCAGCAGCTTCGGAGGGGCCTTGGGTCACGAGCAGTACTTC; cdr3_aa: CASSFGGALGHEQYF
clone_size: NA; d_call: TRBD2; v_call: TRBV29-1; j_call: TRBJ2-1; cdr3_nt: TGCAGCCCCGCGGGACTAGCGGGATCCTACAATGAGCAGTTCTTC; cdr3_aa: CSPAGLAGSYNEQFF
clone_size: few; d_call: NA; v_call: TRBV5-4; j_call: TRBJ2-2; cdr3_nt: TGTGCCAGCAGCCCCCCCGGGGGCCCGGGGTACGGGGAGCTGTTTTTT; cdr3_aa: CASSPPGGPGYGELFF
clone_size: NA; d_call: TRBD1; v_call: TRBV2; j_call: TRBJ1-4; cdr3_nt: TGTGCCAGCGCCGGGGGACAGGGTTATGAAAAACTGTTTTTT; cdr3_aa: CASAGGQGYEKLFF
clone_size: NA; d_call: NA; v_call: TRBV4-3; j_call: TRBJ1-2; cdr3_nt: TGCGCCAGCAGCCGATCGACAACGGACTTCTATGGCTACACCTTC; cdr3_aa: CASSRSTTDFYGYTF